What follows are 22 T cell receptor beta chains derived from one specimen sequenced in a study of read filtering for tumor transcriptome and immune sequencing. Molecular barcoded adaptors covering alpha/delta and beta/gamma chains were used on approximately 440 ng RNA. In TCRdb, the reads were re-called with MiXCR into one record per CDR3 protein. This sample yields 130,000 or so distinct CDR3 sequences, of which around 14% are seen a single time; approximately 8% belongs to the top ten. The source material was a population of CD138-negative cells sorted from bone marrow. The receptor set was obtained from a donor at least 40 years old with multiple myeloma.

A remark on this clonotype: Since a much larger clone is just one base distant, this may be a read error. The rearrangement links TRBV7-9 to TRBJ2-2, with TRBD2 matching 11 bases. Germline V gene lookup returns CDR1 SEHNR and CDR2 FQNEAQ (reference sequence). V dropped 10 bases and J dropped 1; count of bases not matched to a gene: 8. The CDR3 contains 16 residues. This chain's CDR3 is CATGGLADVNTGELFF. The CDR3 DNA sequence: TGTGCCACCGGGGGACTAGCGGACGTGAACACCGGGGAGCTGTTTTTT.

The chain recombines TRBV6-6 with TRBJ1-1; possibly TRBD1 for D (6 bases). V lost 5 bases, J lost 1 base, and 14 bases lay in between. The CDR3 covers 15 residues. The germline gives CDR1 MNHNY, CDR2 SVGAGI (reference sequence). In nucleotides, the CDR3 is TGTGCCAGCAGTCTCAGGACAGAAAGGAACACTGAAGCTTTCTTT. Its translation: CASSLRTERNTEAFF.

This clonotype has a count of ten or more. The chain joins TRBV20-1 to TRBJ2-3, with 10 bases that match TRBD2. This CDR3 is 15 amino acids long. CDR1 is DFQATT, CDR2 SNEGSKA, per germline (reference sequence). V lost 0 bases, J lost 3 bases, and 3 bases stayed unmatched. The CDR3 loop reads CSARDQAGGTDTQYF. Here the CDR3 DNA reads TGCAGTGCTAGAGATCAAGCGGGAGGGACAGATACGCAGTATTTT.

This clonotype was picked up many times. This chain uses TRBV12-3 or TRBV12-4 with TRBJ2-1; D might be TRBD2 (5 bases). The CDR3 runs to 14 residues. Trimming pared 1 base from V and 9 bases from J, leaving 13 bases between. The CDR3 reads CASSLGLAVGEQFF. In DNA, the CDR3 is TGTGCCAGCAGTTTAGGTCTAGCTGTGGGTGAGCAGTTCTTC.

This clonotype was detected many times. The chain couples TRBV11-3 to TRBJ2-7, with TRBD1 matching over 7 bases. The CDR3 consists of 15 residues. V shed 5 bases, J shed 1 base, and the junction held 8 bases outside the gene matches. Germline-derived CDR1 and CDR2 are SGHNT and YENEEA. The CDR3 DNA reads TGTGCCAGCAGCACAAACAGGGGACGGTCCTACGAGCAGTACTTC. Encoded protein: CASSTNRGRSYEQYF.

This clonotype was seen repeatedly, ten times or more. V is TRBV4-1 and J is TRBJ2-7; D is perhaps TRBD2 (6 bases). The V and J ends lost 6 bases and 4 bases respectively, with 19 bases between them. Germline loops: CDR1 MGHRA, CDR2 YSYEKL. The CDR3 is 15 amino acids. CDR3 loop: CASSLSSDPRYEQYF. CDR3 DNA sequence: TGCGCCAGCAGTCTTTCTAGCGACCCACGGTACGAGCAGTACTTC.

In its sample, this clonotype was seen many times. This chain connects TRBV5-1 to TRBJ2-1, with D maybe TRBD2 (7 bases). V lost 4 bases to trimming and J lost 6 bases, with 20 bases between them. CDR3 length: 16 residues. Germline V gene lookup returns CDR1 SGHRS and CDR2 YFSETQ. The DNA for the CDR3 is TGCGCCAGCAGCCCGCCGGGGGCTAGCGGAAGCAATGAGCAGTTCTTC. This translates into CASSPPGASGSNEQFF.

This clonotype was seen repeatedly, ten times or more. At one of its ends the junction is not consistent with the germline gene, which may arise from a read error. This rearrangement joins TRBV2 to TRBJ2-5; 7 nucleotides align to TRBD2. The CDR3 contains 11 residues. Germline V gene lookup returns CDR1 SNHLY and CDR2 FYNNEI. The CDR3 protein is CASSLRGGGRF. Here the CDR3 DNA reads TGTGCCAGCTCGCTGAGGGGCGGGGGAAGGTTC.

This clonotype was detected many times. V and J are TRBV20-1 and TRBJ2-1, with D perhaps matching TRBD1 or TRBD2 (6 bases each). This CDR3 is built from 15 residues. The V and J ends lost 4 bases and 7 bases respectively, with 20 bases between them. The germline CDR1 and CDR2 sequences are DFQATT and SNEGSKA (reference sequence). CDR3 sequence (DNA): TGCAGTGCTACTCATCTAACGGGGGCCCGGAATGAGCAGTTCTTC. Its translation: CSATHLTGARNEQFF.

The rearrangement joins TRBV5-6 to TRBJ1-1; D not resolved. V was clipped by 0 bases and J by 4 bases, with 10 bases between them. The CDR3 totals 14 residues. Germline CDR1 and CDR2: SGHDT and YYEEEE. CDR3 DNA sequence: TGTGCCAGCAGCTTGGTGGGTAGGCGCACTGAAGCTTTCTTT. Translated: CASSLVGRRTEAFF.

Details on this clonotype: A read error may explain this, as a much larger clone is one base away. J is TRBJ2-3 and V is TRBV9; D is uncertain. The germline CDR1 and CDR2 sequences are SGDLS and YYNGEE. V was cut by 4 bases and J by 1 base, with 16 bases left in between. This CDR3 has 16 residues. Here the CDR3 reads CASSPLFLSRTDTQYF. The CDR3, as DNA: TGTGCCAGCAGCCCCCTCTTCCTTTCCCGCACAGATACGCAGTATTTT.

This clonotype was seen more than once but under ten times. This may arise from a read error, as a much more abundant clone is one base away. Given the absence of the conserved phenylalanine or tryptophan at the CDR3 end, a read error is likely. This chain links TRBV7-9 with TRBJ2-1, with 9 bases matching TRBD1. Trimming took 5 bases from V and 0 from J; bases not matched to a gene: 8. CDR1 SEHNR and CDR2 FQNEAQ come from the germline V gene (reference sequence). The CDR3 length is 17 residues. CDR3 sequence reads: CASSPRTGVISYNEQFI. CDR3 DNA: TGTGCCAGCAGCCCCAGGACAGGGGTCATCTCCTACAATGAGCAGTTCATC.

The chain has TRBV27 and TRBJ2-1, with D perhaps TRBD1 (5 bases). The length of the CDR3 is 14 residues. CDR1 is MNHEY and CDR2 is SMNVEV in the germline V gene (reference sequence). Deletions cut 5 bases from V and 6 bases from J, with 14 bases between. CDR3 loop: CASSPIGHLNEQFF. The CDR3 DNA follows: TGTGCCAGCAGTCCCATTGGACACCTCAATGAGCAGTTCTTC.

This clonotype was seen a single time. It may be a read error: a sequence one base away is much more abundant. The rearrangement links TRBV30 to TRBJ1-1; 7 bases fit TRBD1. V dropped 1 base and J dropped 3; count of bases not matched to a gene: 2. This CDR3 is 13 amino acids long. Germline loops: CDR1 GTSNPN, CDR2 SVGIG (reference sequence). DNA of the CDR3: TGTGCCTGGAGTGCGCAGGGGGACACTGAAGCTTTCTTT. This translates into CAWSAQGDTEAFF.

This clonotype has at least ten counts. The V and J genes are TRBV2 and TRBJ1-1, with a weak D call TRBD1 (6 bases). This CDR3 region has 13 residues. In germline, CDR1 is SNHLY, CDR2 FYNNEI. The V gene lost 7 bases and the J gene lost 0 bases, with 9 bases spanning the gap. The CDR3 DNA sequence: TGTGCCAGCACGGACAGCATGAACACTGAAGCTTTCTTT. Translation: CASTDSMNTEAFF. The whole variable domain, filled in from reference TRBV2 and TRBJ1-1, reads EPEVTQTPSHQVTQMGQEVILRCVPISNHLYFYWYRQILGQKVEFLVSFYNNEISEKSEIFDDQFSVERPDGSNFTLKIRSTKLEDSAMYFCASTDSMNTEAFFGQGTRLTVV.

This clonotype has a count of ten or more. The gene calls are TRBV20-1 and TRBJ2-1, with 8 bases fitting TRBD2. CDR1 is DFQATT, CDR2 SNEGSKA, per germline (reference sequence). The CDR3 is made up of 15 amino acids. Trimming removed 0 bases from V and 8 bases from J; junction bases left unmatched: 9. CDR3 nucleotide sequence: TGCAGTGCTAGAGAAGCCTCGGGAGGGTTCGATGAGCAGTTCTTC. This encodes CSAREASGGFDEQFF.

The table lists this clonotype with many counts. The V and J genes are TRBV27 and TRBJ1-5; 9 bases fit TRBD1. The junction had 6 bases not matched to a gene; V was cut back by 3 bases and J by 3 bases. Germline CDR1 MNHEY, CDR2 SMNVEV (reference sequence). The CDR3 runs 16 residues. The CDR3 loop reads CASSLSGTGYNQPQHF. CDR3 DNA sequence: TGTGCCAGCAGTTTGTCCGGGACAGGGTACAATCAGCCCCAGCATTTT.

This clonotype appeared many times. V gene TRBV5-1 combines with J gene TRBJ2-3, with TRBD1 matching 9 bases. Germline V lookup: CDR1 SGHRS, CDR2 YFSETQ. The CDR3 contains 16 residues. With 6 bases clipped from V and 1 base from J, the junction kept 9 bases outside the gene matches. The CDR3 DNA is TGCGCCAGCACCCTCCCTCGGACAGGGGGCACAGATACGCAGTATTTT. Encoded protein: CASTLPRTGGTDTQYF.

This clonotype was seen a handful of times. Sequence at one end of the junction differs from germline and may be a read error. The rearrangement uses TRBV7-9 and TRBJ2-5; possibly TRBD2 for D (6 bases). This CDR3 is 15 amino acids long. Germline CDR1 reads SEHNR; CDR2 reads FQNEAQ (reference sequence). The CDR3 nucleotides read TGTGTCAGCAGCCCTACGGGCGGGATGGGAGAGACCCAGTACTTC. This gives the protein CVSSPTGGMGETQYF.

As concerns this clonotype: An end of the junction differs from the germline gene, which may be a read error. The J gene is TRBJ1-1, the V gene TRBV7-9, with D maybe TRBD1 (5 bases). Per germline, CDR1 SEHNR and CDR2 FQNEAQ (reference sequence). The CDR3 is 14 amino acids. The CDR3 DNA reads as TGTGCTAGCAGCTTAGAGGCTCGGGGCCCTGAAGCTCTCTTT. Amino acid sequence: CASSLEARGPEALF.

This clonotype was recorded many times. The chain couples TRBV12-3 or TRBV12-4 to TRBJ1-1; D gene uncertain. V lost 5 bases to trimming and J lost 5 bases, with 12 bases between them. The length of the CDR3 is 13 residues. In DNA, the CDR3 is TGTGCCAGCAGTCCCGAGCGAGGGACTGAAGCTTTCTTT. This gives the protein CASSPERGTEAFF.

A note on this clonotype: A read error may be the cause here, since a much bigger clone is one base away. The chain is built from TRBV29-1 and TRBJ2-1; D call uncertain. Germline-derived CDR1 and CDR2 are SQVTM and ANQGSEA. The V end was cut by 4 bases, the J end by 2 bases, with 12 bases between. CDR3 length equals 14 residues. As DNA, the CDR3 is TGCAGCGTTGTGGTGGGCAACCCCTACAATGAGCAGTTCTTC. Encoded protein: CSVVVGNPYNEQFF.